These 14 T cell receptor beta chains share one sample of origin, sequenced in a study of T cells in localized non-small cell lung cancer. This table comes from immunoSEQ multiplex PCR, and its TCRdb copy is limited to in-frame clones, with some not included. Of about 4,400 clones in the sample, around a third were seen once. The material was lung tumor tissue, obtained before any cancer treatment. These receptors were taken from a man aged 40 to 69 with stage II squamous cell lung carcinoma.

By proportion, this clone is medium-sized. The chain carries TRBV12-2 and TRBJ2-6. TRBV12-2 is a listed pseudogene. The CDR3 has 14 residues. CDR3 residues: CAARHAAGANVLTF. In DNA, the CDR3 is TGTGCCGCAAGGCATGCAGCTGGGGCCAACGTCCTGACTTTC.

The chain combines TRBV29-1 with TRBJ1-2; 7 bases match TRBD1. The CDR3 has 13 residues. Per germline, CDR1 SQVTM and CDR2 ANQGSEA. The CDR3 is CSYSGGPNYGYTF. The CDR3 DNA is TGCAGTTACTCAGGGGGACCCAACTATGGCTACACCTTC.

The V gene is TRBV19, the J gene TRBJ2-2; no definite D call. Trimming left V 6 bases short and J 5 bases short, with 7 bases between. The CDR3 sequence is 12 residues long. Per germline, CDR1 LNHDA and CDR2 SQIVND (reference sequence). This chain's CDR3 is CASRERTGELFF. Written as DNA, the CDR3 is TGTGCCAGTAGGGAAAGGACCGGGGAGCTGTTTTTT. The entire variable domain, with the rest obtained from reference TRBV19 and TRBJ2-2, is as follows: DGGITQSPKYLFRKEGQNVTLSCEQNLNHDAMYWYRQDPGQGLRLIYYSQIVNDFQKGDIAEGYSVSREKKESFPLTVTSAQKNPTAFYLCASRERTGELFFGEGSRLTVL.

The chain recombines TRBV30 with TRBJ1-1; the D is unclear. Germline assignment: CDR1 GTSNPN and CDR2 SVGIG (reference sequence). This CDR3 contains 11 residues. Trimming left V 0 bases short and J 5 bases short, with 4 bases between. CDR3 DNA: TGTGCCTGGAGTGTTGGGACTGAAGCTTTCTTT. It specifies CAWSVGTEAFF.

The chain has TRBV6-8 and TRBJ2-1; 8 bases map to TRBD1. Germline trimming cut 0 bases from V and 4 bases from J; bases unmatched to any gene: 5. Germline V CDR1 and CDR2: MNHGY, SAAAGT. The CDR3 length is 16 residues. CDR3 DNA: TGTGCCAGCAGTTACTCGGCTGGACAGGGTTACAATGAGCAGTTCTTC. Amino acid sequence: CASSYSAGQGYNEQFF.

This clone has just one count. The chain links TRBV19 to TRBJ2-6; D is undetermined. The germline CDR1 and CDR2 sequences are LNHDA and SQIVND (reference sequence). V lost 7 bases, J lost 0 bases, and 7 bases lay in between. The CDR3 is 14 residues long. The CDR3 loop reads CASIESSGANVLTF. In DNA form, the CDR3 reads TGTGCCAGTATAGAGAGCTCTGGGGCCAACGTCCTGACTTTC.

This clone was seen only a few times. The V gene is TRBV10-3, the J gene TRBJ1-1; 11 nucleotides match TRBD1. The CDR3 loop spans 15 amino acids. V trimming: 10 bases; J trimming: 7 bases; junction bases outside the gene matches: 14. Germline V CDR1 and CDR2: ENHRY, SYGVKD. The CDR3 DNA sequence: TGTGCCAGCGGCGGAAGGACAGGGGGCAGAGATGAAGCTTTCTTT. Its translation: CASGGRTGGRDEAFF.

This clone was counted a few times. This chain uses TRBV6-8 with TRBJ2-6; possibly TRBD2 for D (5 bases). CDR3 length equals 13 residues. CDR1 is MNHGY, CDR2 SAAAGT, per germline. V lost 5 bases and J lost 6, with 8 bases in between. The CDR3 here is CASSPGMANVLTF. CDR3 nucleotide sequence: TGTGCCAGCAGTCCCGGGATGGCCAACGTCCTGACTTTC.

J is TRBJ1-1 and V is TRBV11-3; D call uncertain. V was trimmed by 2 bases and J by 0 bases, leaving 7 bases between them. There are 14 residues in the CDR3. Germline-derived CDR1 and CDR2 are SGHNT and YENEEA. The CDR3 spells CASSLQRMNTEAFF. The CDR3 nucleotides are TGTGCCAGCAGCTTACAGCGGATGAACACTGAAGCTTTCTTT.

In DNA, the CDR3 is TGTGCCAGCAGTTTCACTAGCGGGAGTGTCTATGAGCAGTTCTTC. Translated: CASSFTSGSVYEQFF. This chain connects TRBV11-3 to TRBJ2-1; 11 bases are a match to TRBD2. Germline values: CDR1 SGHNT, CDR2 YENEEA. Germline trimming cut 6 bases from V and 8 bases from J; bases unmatched to any gene: 9. This CDR3 contains 15 residues.

The chain employs TRBV10-2 and TRBJ1-2; D not certain. The V end was cut by 1 base, the J end by 4 bases, with 10 bases between. Germline V lookup: CDR1 WSHSY, CDR2 SAAADI. The CDR3 runs 14 residues. The CDR3 nucleotides are TGCGCCAGCAGTGAGTTCGGAGGGATCTATGGCTACACCTTC. It encodes CASSEFGGIYGYTF.

This clone came up a few times. The chain carries TRBV6-8 and TRBJ1-2; maybe TRBD1 (5 bases). CDR1 is MNHGY and CDR2 is SAAAGT in the germline V gene. The V end was cut by 0 bases, the J end by 5 bases, with 19 bases between. The CDR3 is 17 amino acids. The chain's CDR3 is CASSYSFVTGTEYGYTF. As DNA, the CDR3 is TGTGCCAGCAGTTACTCGTTCGTAACCGGGACGGAATATGGCTACACCTTC.

Here the CDR3 DNA reads TGTGCCAGTTCACAGGAAAGGTATGGCTACACCTTC. Protein product: CASSQERYGYTF. The J gene is TRBJ1-2, the V gene TRBV19, with D possibly TRBD1 on 5 matching bases. The CDR3 spans 12 residues. Germline CDR1 LNHDA, CDR2 SQIVND (reference sequence). Deletions cut 8 bases from V and 5 bases from J, with 12 bases between.

The V and J genes are TRBV6-8 and TRBJ1-5; 7 bases agree with TRBD1. Germline CDR1 and CDR2: MNHGY and SAAAGT. This CDR3 is built from 13 residues. V lost 5 bases, J lost 7 bases, and 5 bases stayed unmatched. For the CDR3, the DNA is TGTGCCAGCAGTGCAACAGGGGACCAGCCCCAGCATTTT. Residues: CASSATGDQPQHF.